The TCR beta chain described here comes from a study of glioma-infiltrating T cells. Findings of the study overall: CDR3 overlap between tissue and blood was very small. Above-expected tissue-blood divergence occurred in all gliomas, most in low-grade ones.

Amplification of TCR alpha and beta CDR3 regions from RNA used iRepertoire nested multiplex PCR. One-step reverse transcription and amplification started from approximately 100-400 ng of tissue mRNA or PBMC total RNA. TCRdb independently ran MiXCR on the multiplex PCR reads; one entry per CDR3 protein. The repertoire holds around 120,000 distinct CDR3 sequences, with about 25% as singletons. This clonotype has a handful of counts. Its antigen is undetermined. Germline assignment: CDR1 SGHVS and CDR2 FQNEAQ. CDR3 size: 12 residues. Trimming took 0 bases from V and 11 from J, leaving 10 bases between them.

The sequence came from a human donor with low-grade glioma or glioblastoma, undergoing nonglioma brain surgery, or in good health (not recorded which). The sequenced sample was glioma tissue, nonneoplastic brain tissue, or PBMCs (not recorded which). J is TRBJ2-5 and V is TRBV7-8; no clear D gene. CDR3 nucleotides: TGTGCCAGCAGCTTAGCCCGACAAAGACAGTACTTC. Translated: CASSLARQRQYF.